The TCR beta chain described here comes from a study of vaccination and CD4 T cells after COVID-19. This clonotype appeared a few times. The antigen remains undetermined. V trimming: 8 bases; J trimming: 6 bases; junction bases outside the gene matches: 5. This CDR3 contains 12 residues. Germline V lookup: CDR1 SQVTM, CDR2 ANQGSEA. The treatment was: roughly 10-day PBMC culture with coronavirus spike peptide pools or control peptides (ViraFEST assay). Samples of CD4+ T cells were obtained from the unexposed donor before the COVID-19 pandemic (2011-2018). Cultured CD4+ T cell DNA underwent sequencing with the Oncomine TCR Beta short-read assay. A single record per CDR3 protein comes from TCRdb applying MiXCR to the PCR reads. The profile shows roughly 9,200 distinct CDR3 sequences, roughly 36% of them singletons.

The chain links TRBV29-1 to TRBJ2-1, with TRBD1 matching 9 bases. Sequences were obtained from CD4+ T cells from blood, cultured in vitro. The clonotype was recovered from a human donor in good health. DNA for the CDR3: TGCAGCCAGGGACAGGGCGGCAATGAGCAGTTCTTC. Its protein is CSQGQGGNEQFF.